This T cell receptor beta chain originates from a study of T cell responses to AZD1222 COVID-19 vaccine. Sequencing was performed with immunoSEQ multiplex PCR; in TCRdb, only in-frame clones are kept and a portion is missing. The data show over 140,000 clones, just under 95% seen once. General observations from the study: Every sample of the repertoires postdated the peak T cell response.

V was clipped by 1 base and J by 2 bases, with 10 bases between them. The CDR3 is made up of 15 amino acids. Germline assignment: CDR1 SGHDN and CDR2 FVKESK. To note about this clone: The antigen is undetermined.

This chain links TRBV14 with TRBJ2-3; D is possibly TRBD2 (5 bases). The TCR comes from an adult in good health. Material: peripheral blood, obtained on day 0 of AZD1222 vaccination. The CDR3 bases are TGTGCCAGCAGCCAAGCCATGCTAGCCACAGATACGCAGTATTTT. Translating gives CASSQAMLATDTQYF.